The rows below give T cell receptor beta chains drawn from one sample of a study of blood T cell repertoires in COVID-19. Clones were sequenced by immunoSEQ multiplex PCR, and TCRdb holds only the in-frame ones, with some missing. The sample includes about 140,000 clones, over 75% of them seen just once. Material: peripheral blood. The receptors here all came from a man aged 70-80 years with acute or convalescent COVID-19. The CDR3 runs from the conserved cysteine through the conserved F or W. The order of the fields is V gene, D gene, CDR3 length, J gene, clone size, CDR3 protein, CDR3 DNA. The D gene is left open where the match is weak. The size of a clone is reported for some rows only, either as once, few or many, or as a class for expanded clones.

TRBV5-4	TRBD2	16	TRBJ2-5	NA	CASSLDPTSGQETQYF	TGTGCCAGCAGCTTGGACCCTACTAGCGGCCAAGAGACCCAGTACTTC
TRBV19	NA	16	TRBJ1-5	NA	CASSIYAAGGNQPQHF	TGTGCCAGTAGTATCTATGCAGCGGGCGGCAATCAGCCCCAGCATTTT
TRBV27	NA	14	TRBJ2-5	NA	CASSLAGIGETQYF	TGTGCCAGCAGCCTGGCCGGGATAGGAGAGACCCAGTACTTC
TRBV2	NA	13	TRBJ2-2	NA	CASQRENTGELFF	TGTGCCAGCCAACGAGAGAACACCGGGGAGCTGTTTTTT
TRBV20-1	TRBD1	15	TRBJ2-7	NA	CSASGQGPLEYEQYF	TGCAGTGCTAGTGGACAGGGCCCTCTCGAGTACGAGCAGTACTTC
TRBV14	NA	13	TRBJ1-2	NA	CASSQSLSYGYTF	TGTGCCAGCAGCCAATCGCTGAGCTATGGCTACACCTTC
TRBV7-9	TRBD2	15	TRBJ2-3	NA	CASSSGTSERDTQYF	TGTGCCAGCAGCTCCGGGACTAGCGAGAGGGATACGCAGTATTTT
TRBV4-2	NA	20	TRBJ2-1	NA	CASSQDHWGGTPLPYNEQFF	TGTGCCAGCAGCCAAGACCATTGGGGGGGGACACCTCTCCCCTACAATGAGCAGTTCTTC
TRBV19	TRBD1	14	TRBJ1-6	NA	CASSIDRGRSPLHF	TGTGCCAGTAGTATTGACAGGGGGCGTTCACCCCTCCACTTT
TRBV5-1	TRBD2	14	TRBJ2-5	NA	CASSRRGEVETQYF	TGCGCCAGCAGCCGTCGGGGGGAGGTGGAGACCCAGTACTTC
TRBV28	NA	12	TRBJ1-2	once	CASSLGEYGYTF	TGTGCCAGCAGTTTGGGAGAATATGGCTACACCTTC
TRBV6-1	NA	13	TRBJ1-2	NA	CASSEGIGDGYTF	TGTGCCAGCAGTGAAGGAATCGGGGATGGCTACACCTTC
TRBV6-5	NA	16	TRBJ2-1	NA	CASSFGLYRSYNEQFF	TGTGCCAGCAGTTTTGGACTTTACCGCTCCTACAATGAGCAGTTCTTC
TRBV7-9	NA	16	TRBJ2-2	NA	CASSHYIRANTGELFF	TGTGCCAGCAGCCACTACATCCGCGCGAACACCGGGGAGCTGTTTTTT
TRBV5-4	NA	14	TRBJ1-6	few	CASSRTVDNSPLHF	TGTGCCAGCAGCCGGACAGTTGATAATTCACCCCTCCACTTT
TRBV9	NA	15	TRBJ2-7	NA	CASSVGTPLSYEQYF	TGTGCCAGCAGCGTCGGGACACCCCTCTCCTACGAGCAGTACTTC
TRBV5-4	NA	14	TRBJ2-1	NA	CASSLRGIYNEQFF	TGTGCCAGCAGCTTGCGAGGGATTTACAATGAGCAGTTCTTC
TRBV7-9	NA	13	TRBJ2-3	NA	CASSPQGSDTQYF	TGTGCCAGCAGCCCGCAGGGATCAGATACGCAGTATTTT
TRBV11-2	NA	14	TRBJ1-1	NA	CASSLIRQNTEAFF	TGTGCCAGCAGCTTAATCAGGCAGAACACTGAAGCTTTCTTT
TRBV10-3	TRBD2	15	TRBJ2-3	NA	CAISDEREGRDTQYF	TGTGCCATCAGTGACGAGCGGGAGGGGAGAGATACGCAGTATTTT
TRBV19	TRBD2	14	TRBJ2-3	once	CASKLAGGTDTQYF	TGTGCCAGCAAACTAGCGGGGGGCACAGATACGCAGTATTTT
TRBV28	TRBD1	14	TRBJ2-7	NA	CASSFRDRGREKYF	TGTGCCAGCAGTTTCCGGGACAGGGGACGGGAGAAGTACTTC
TRBV19	NA	15	TRBJ1-1	NA	CASSTTGTSGTEAFF	TGTGCCAGTAGTACCACAGGGACGTCTGGAACTGAAGCTTTCTTT
TRBV6-5	NA	15	TRBJ2-2	NA	CASSYSGYHTGELFF	TGTGCCAGCAGTTATAGCGGATATCACACCGGGGAGCTGTTTTTT
TRBV5-1	NA	14	TRBJ1-1	NA	CASSGGRGYTEAFF	TGCGCCAGCAGCGGGGGCCGGGGTTACACTGAAGCTTTCTTT
TRBV11-2	TRBD2	15	TRBJ2-1	NA	CASSLDIAGGNEQFF	TGTGCCAGCAGCTTAGATATAGCGGGGGGGAATGAGCAGTTCTTC